This T cell receptor beta chain was observed in a study of CD8 T cells in Susac syndrome. Sequencing of TCR beta, carried out with a high-throughput approach, was applied to CD8+ and CD4+ T cells from the blood. Healthy donors, matched for age and sex, constituted the control group. The CDR3 has 11 amino acids. The germline V and J ends were trimmed by 3 bases and 5 bases, with 4 bases remaining between them. Germline loops: CDR1 SEHNR, CDR2 FQNEAQ (reference sequence). RNA amounts of roughly 0.5 to 1 ug underwent reverse transcription with random hexamers. Amplification of TCR beta CDR3 used immunoSEQ multiplex PCR across 54 Vbeta and 13 Jbeta. TCRdb redid the calling of the immunoSEQ multiplex PCR reads with MiXCR, one entry per CDR3 protein. The table lists 15,000 to 20,000 distinct CDR3 sequences, approximately 96% of them singletons.

This chain joins TRBV7-9 and TRBJ2-5; no definite D call. This receptor was obtained from a human donor in good health. The sequencing sample was made of CD8+ T cells from PBMCs. CDR3 bases: TGTGCCAGCAGCTTCCCGGAGACCCAGTACTTC. Protein sequence: CASSFPETQYF.